These 26 T cell receptor beta chains were sequenced from one sample in a study of cytomegalovirus exposure and HLA in healthy donors (dated by TCRdb to the late 2010s). Libraries were made using the immunoSEQ multiplex PCR assay. A mixture of 60 forward primers for TCR Vbeta segments and 13 reverse primers for TCR Jbeta segments was used in the multiplex PCR. This immuneACCESS table, as held by TCRdb, lists in-frame sequences with V and J called but not all clones. Of the missing ones, under half trace to an unresolved V gene in checked studies; the others have no known cause. This sample has about 130,000 clones in its table, and roughly four fifths of those were observed once. Roughly 8.2% of the sample rests with the top ten. Sequenced: PBMCs. These receptors originate from a woman in her fifties or sixties in good health and CMV-seropositive.

The chain links TRBV29-1 to TRBJ2-1; a weak D match, TRBD2 (7 bases). Germline values: CDR1 SQVTM, CDR2 ANQGSEA. The CDR3 contains 16 residues. V lost 0 bases to trimming and J lost 3 bases, with 15 bases between them. CDR3 in DNA: TGCAGCGTTGAAGATCGCGGGGGCCCCATCTACAATGAGCAGTTCTTC. It codes for CSVEDRGGPIYNEQFF.

The CDR3 protein is CASSRTGGSYEQYF. CDR3 sequence (DNA): TGTGCCAGCAGTCGGACAGGGGGTAGCTACGAGCAGTACTTC. This rearrangement joins TRBV11-1 to TRBJ2-7; TRBD1 aligns across 10 bases. V shed 6 bases and J 3 bases; nucleotides not matched to a gene: 5. From germline, CDR1 is SGHAT and CDR2 FQDESV (reference sequence). The CDR3 is 14 residues long.

The chain joins TRBV28 to TRBJ2-6; the D is unclear. Trimming took off 3 bases at V and 0 bases at J, with 6 bases between the two ends. Germline V gene sequence: CDR1 MDHEN, CDR2 SYDVKM. There are 15 residues in the CDR3. DNA for the CDR3: TGTGCCAGCAGTTTTTTTAGCTCTGGGGCCAACGTCCTGACTTTC. This translates into CASSFFSSGANVLTF. The complete variable domain, with remaining parts taken from reference TRBV28 and TRBJ2-6, reads DVKVTQSSRYLVKRTGEKVFLECVQDMDHENMFWYRQDPGLGLRLIYFSYDVKMKEKGDIPEGYSVSREKKERFSLILESASTNQTSMYLCASSFFSSGANVLTFGAGSRLTVL.

The gene calls are TRBV13 and TRBJ2-1; TRBD2 matches at 7 bases. This CDR3 has 14 residues. CDR1 is PRHDT, CDR2 FYEKMQ, per germline (reference sequence). V lost 0 bases and J lost 16; bases outside the gene matches: 12. CDR3 sequence reads: CASSLGGGGIPFFF. DNA of the CDR3: TGTGCCAGCAGCTTAGGGGGGGGAGGGATCCCCTTTTTCTTC.

The chain combines TRBV4-1 with TRBJ2-5; perhaps TRBD1 as D (5 bases). Germline CDR1 reads MGHRA; CDR2 reads YSYEKL. Trimming cost V 2 bases and J 1 base, with 5 bases left between them. This CDR3 comprises 13 residues. The CDR3 DNA reads as TGCGCCAGCAGCCAAAGGGGCCAAGAGACCCAGTACTTC. This translates into CASSQRGQETQYF.

This chain links TRBV7-8 with TRBJ1-2, with D maybe TRBD1 (5 bases). CDR1 is SGHVS and CDR2 is FQNEAQ in the germline V gene. The ends were cut back, 10 bases at V and 8 bases at J, with 20 bases in the middle. This CDR3 has 13 amino acids. The CDR3 sequence is CATGPGRSVGYTF. The CDR3 DNA is TGTGCCACAGGTCCAGGGCGGTCAGTGGGCTACACCTTC.

The chain couples TRBV19 to TRBJ2-1, with D perhaps TRBD2 (6 bases). This CDR3 spans 13 amino acids. The germline V gene encodes CDR1 LNHDA and CDR2 SQIVND (reference sequence). V lost 5 bases and J lost 12, with 17 bases in between. The chain's CDR3 is CASSPSGEWWQFF. CDR3 nucleotides: TGTGCCAGTAGTCCCTCGGGGGAGTGGTGGCAGTTCTTC.

The chain has TRBV27 and TRBJ2-1, with 11 bases identical to TRBD2. CDR1 and CDR2 from the germline V gene are MNHEY and SMNVEV (reference sequence). The CDR3 sequence is 15 residues long. The J segment lost 8 bases and the V segment lost 7 bases, leaving 10 bases of the junction unmatched. This CDR3 is CASNSRLAGRYEQFF. DNA for the CDR3: TGTGCCAGCAACTCCAGACTAGCGGGAAGGTATGAGCAGTTCTTC.

This rearrangement joins TRBV5-1 to TRBJ2-7; perhaps TRBD1 as D (5 bases). Germline CDR1 SGHRS, CDR2 YFSETQ. The CDR3 runs 14 residues. Trimming shortened V by 4 bases and J by 4 bases, and 15 bases separated the two germline ends. For the CDR3, the DNA is TGCGCCAGCAGCCCGAGACAGACTTATTACGAGCAGTACTTC. Its protein is CASSPRQTYYEQYF.

The chain has TRBV30 and TRBJ1-1; 8 nucleotides agree with TRBD1. J was trimmed by 8 bases and V by 2 bases; bases with no gene match: 4. The germline V gene has CDR1 GTSNPN and CDR2 SVGIG (reference sequence). CDR3 length: 12 residues. CDR3 sequence: CAWSLRTGEAFF. As DNA, the CDR3 is TGTGCCTGGAGTCTCAGGACAGGGGAAGCTTTCTTT.

CDR3 sequence: CASSLHGSVGSTEAFF. The CDR3 region has the DNA TGTGCCAGCAGCTTACACGGATCGGTCGGGTCCACTGAAGCTTTCTTT. The genes are TRBV11-1 and TRBJ1-1; D ambiguous. V gave up 2 bases and J gave up 4 bases, with 17 bases separating them. CDR3 length equals 16 residues. From germline, CDR1 is SGHAT and CDR2 FQDESV (reference sequence).

The chain employs TRBV27 and TRBJ2-4; 9 positions agree with TRBD1. CDR1 and CDR2 from the germline V gene are MNHEY and SMNVEV (reference sequence). The CDR3 is made up of 20 amino acids. The V segment lost 5 bases and the J segment 0 bases; nucleotides outside the gene matches: 17. The CDR3 region is CASSPYMGQGTRLAKNIQYF. CDR3 DNA: TGTGCCAGCAGTCCTTATATGGGACAGGGCACCCGACTAGCCAAAAACATTCAGTACTTC.

The rearrangement joins TRBV18 to TRBJ1-2; 9 bases map to TRBD1. J lost 5 bases, V lost 8 bases, and 12 bases had no gene match. CDR3 length: 15 amino acids. CDR1 is KGHSH, CDR2 LQKENI, per germline. The CDR3 loop reads CASAESDRGGYGYTF. The CDR3 coding sequence is TGTGCCAGCGCGGAGTCGGACAGGGGAGGGTATGGCTACACCTTC.

This rearrangement joins TRBV12-5 to TRBJ1-1; D is possibly TRBD1 (5 bases). Looked up from germline, CDR1 is LGHNT and CDR2 is FRNRAP. The V end lost 3 bases, the J end lost 6 bases, and 20 bases lay between the germline ends. The CDR3 spans 16 residues. The CDR3 coding sequence is TGTGCTAGTGGTTTACACTCAGGGATGGGGATAGCTGAAGCTTTCTTT. Its translation: CASGLHSGMGIAEAFF.

CDR3 loop: CASSPIVQETQYF. CDR3 in DNA: TGTGCCAGCAGTCCGATAGTCCAAGAGACCCAGTACTTC. The V call is TRBV2, the J call TRBJ2-5; D not resolved. Trimming took off 5 bases at V and 1 base at J, with 8 bases between the two ends. CDR1 is SNHLY, CDR2 FYNNEI, per germline. The CDR3 spans 13 residues.

This rearrangement joins TRBV15 to TRBJ2-1, with 14 nucleotides matching TRBD2. Trimming at V came to 0 bases and at J to 6 bases, leaving 13 bases not matched to a gene. In germline, CDR1 is LNHNV, CDR2 YYDKDF (reference sequence). This CDR3 region has 20 residues. CDR3 sequence (DNA): TGTGCCACCAGCAGAGATTCCACCAGGACTAGCGGGAGGAGGGTCAATGAGCAGTTCTTC. It is translated as CATSRDSTRTSGRRVNEQFF.

This clone occurred a few times. The V and J genes are TRBV7-2 and TRBJ1-6, with a weak D call TRBD1 (5 bases). There are 13 residues in the CDR3. Germline CDR1 and CDR2: SGHTA and FQGNSA. Trimming stripped 4 bases from V and 8 bases from J, with 9 bases between. The CDR3 region is CASSSDTYSPLHF. The CDR3 coding sequence is TGTGCCAGCAGCTCGGACACCTATTCACCCCTCCACTTT.

The J gene is TRBJ2-2, the V gene TRBV7-9; the D is unclear. This CDR3 contains 15 residues. V was trimmed by 7 bases and J by 2 bases, leaving 14 bases between them. CDR1 SEHNR and CDR2 FQNEAQ come from the germline V gene (reference sequence). The CDR3 sequence: CASTFSAVNTGELFF. The CDR3 DNA sequence: TGTGCCAGCACCTTTTCTGCGGTAAACACCGGGGAGCTGTTTTTT.

The genes are TRBV5-1 and TRBJ2-7, with 7 bases that match TRBD1. Germline V CDR1 and CDR2: SGHRS, YFSETQ. The CDR3 contains 13 residues. Trimming cost V 5 bases and J 5 bases; bases outside gene matches: 7. CDR3 DNA sequence: TGCGCCAGCAGACCAAATACAGGGGACGAGCAGTACTTC. Protein product: CASRPNTGDEQYF.

V and J are TRBV7-9 and TRBJ1-3; 11 bases map to TRBD1. Germline CDR1 SEHNR, CDR2 FQNEAQ (reference sequence). V gave up 2 bases and J gave up 1 base; unmatched junction bases: 7. The length of the CDR3 is 18 residues. CDR3 loop: CASSLPKGQGASGNTIYF. DNA of the CDR3: TGTGCCAGCAGCTTACCAAAAGGACAGGGGGCGTCTGGAAACACCATATATTTT.

The chain employs TRBV27 and TRBJ1-1, with D possibly TRBD1 on 5 matching bases. V lost 3 bases to trimming and J lost 4 bases, with 12 bases between them. Germline lookup yields CDR1 MNHEY and CDR2 SMNVEV (reference sequence). The CDR3 is made up of 14 amino acids. The CDR3 bases are TGTGCCAGCAGTTTGCAGGGTTGGGGCACTGAAGCTTTCTTT. This gives the protein CASSLQGWGTEAFF.

The table lists this clone with a count of one. The chain carries TRBV11-1 and TRBJ2-5; TRBD2 matches 10 bases. Germline-derived CDR1 and CDR2 are SGHAT and FQDESV (reference sequence). The CDR3 covers 16 residues. V trimming: 5 bases; J trimming: 0 bases; junction bases outside the gene matches: 6. In DNA, the CDR3 is TGTGCCAGCAGCCTTCTAGCGGGGGCCCACCAAGAGACCCAGTACTTC. Its protein product is CASSLLAGAHQETQYF.

V is TRBV7-9 and J is TRBJ2-3; 9 nucleotides agree with TRBD1. Per the germline V gene, CDR1 is SEHNR and CDR2 is FQNEAQ (reference sequence). Germline trimming cut 2 bases from V and 3 bases from J; bases unmatched to any gene: 3. The CDR3 is made up of 15 amino acids. DNA for the CDR3: TGTGCCAGCAGCTTATGGGACAGGGATACAGATACGCAGTATTTT. Its translation: CASSLWDRDTDTQYF.

V and J are TRBV19 and TRBJ1-5; D unresolved. Germline V gene lookup returns CDR1 LNHDA and CDR2 SQIVND (reference sequence). V shed 1 base and J shed 1 base, with 14 bases lying between them. This CDR3 is built from 17 residues. CDR3: CASSIGAPWLSNQPQHF. The CDR3 DNA is TGTGCCAGTAGTATAGGGGCCCCTTGGTTGAGCAATCAGCCCCAGCATTTT.

V usage is TRBV7-2 and J usage is TRBJ1-1, with D uncertain. The V end lost 5 bases, the J end lost 1 base, and 8 bases lay between the germline ends. This CDR3 comprises 13 residues. From germline, CDR1 is SGHTA and CDR2 FQGNSA. The CDR3 sequence is CASSERRNTEAFF. DNA of the CDR3: TGTGCCAGCAGCGAAAGGAGGAACACTGAAGCTTTCTTT.

This clone was counted once. The chain links TRBV27 to TRBJ2-3, with D possibly matching TRBD1 (5 bases). The CDR3 has 15 amino acids. Trimming removed 5 bases at V and 0 bases at J, with 12 bases between. From germline, CDR1 is MNHEY and CDR2 SMNVEV (reference sequence). The CDR3 loop reads CASSLKGASTDTQYF. CDR3 sequence (DNA): TGTGCCAGCAGTCTCAAAGGGGCGAGCACAGATACGCAGTATTTT.